This TCR beta chain originates from a study of T cells in Graves' hyperthyroidism and ophthalmopathy. In this sample, this clonotype turned up many times. Germline V lookup: CDR1 SGHAT, CDR2 FQDESV (reference sequence). The CDR3 has 15 amino acids. Trimming at V came to 3 bases and at J to 4 bases, leaving 6 bases not matched to a gene. Amplified TCR beta CDR3 regions came from RNA transcripts. Primed by the HTBI set, a first-round RT-PCR was run on the TCR CDR3. TCRdb recomputed calls from the multiplex PCR reads with MiXCR, one row per CDR3 protein. The sample has about half a million distinct CDR3 sequences, about 20% seen once.

The TCR originated in a man younger than 30 with Graves' hyperthyroidism. This chain uses TRBV11-1 with TRBJ2-5; 9 positions agree with TRBD2. Sequencing used blood. DNA for the CDR3: TGTGCCAGCAGCTTTGGCGGGGGGGCGTCAGAGACCCAGTACTTC. Its protein product is CASSFGGGASETQYF. The full variable domain, completed using reference TRBV11-1 and TRBJ2-5, is EAEVAQSPRYKITEKSQAVAFWCDPISGHATLYWYRQILGQGPELLVQFQDESVVDDSQLPKDRFSAERLKGVDSTLKIQPAELGDSAMYLCASSFGGGASETQYFGPGTRLLVL.